These 2 T cell receptor beta chains originate from one sample sequenced in a study of blood T cell repertoires in COVID-19. Produced via immunoSEQ multiplex PCR; TCRdb's table is partial and in-frame only. The sample consists of 100,000 or so clones, 87% of them appearing once. Sequenced input: peripheral blood. The origin of the receptors is a man aged 50 to 60 with active COVID-19.

This rearrangement joins TRBV3-1 (or the pseudogene TRBV3-2) to TRBJ2-1, with 11 bases aligning to TRBD1. V lost 4 bases, J lost 2 bases, and 4 bases stayed unmatched. The germline gives CDR1 LGHDT, CDR2 YNNKEL (reference sequence). The CDR3 is 16 amino acids. In DNA form, the CDR3 reads TGTGCCAGCAGCCTCGGACAGGGGGCGGCCTACAATGAGCAGTTCTTC. This encodes CASSLGQGAAYNEQFF.

In regard to this clone: The DNA is omitted, as the CDR3 cannot be located on it reliably, and the CDR3 follows TCRdb's listing. This chain connects TRBV12-5 to TRBJ1-6. Germline loops: CDR1 LGHNT, CDR2 FRNRAP. The CDR3 extends over 13 residues, inclusive of both ends. The CDR3 region is CASGLERDSPLHF.